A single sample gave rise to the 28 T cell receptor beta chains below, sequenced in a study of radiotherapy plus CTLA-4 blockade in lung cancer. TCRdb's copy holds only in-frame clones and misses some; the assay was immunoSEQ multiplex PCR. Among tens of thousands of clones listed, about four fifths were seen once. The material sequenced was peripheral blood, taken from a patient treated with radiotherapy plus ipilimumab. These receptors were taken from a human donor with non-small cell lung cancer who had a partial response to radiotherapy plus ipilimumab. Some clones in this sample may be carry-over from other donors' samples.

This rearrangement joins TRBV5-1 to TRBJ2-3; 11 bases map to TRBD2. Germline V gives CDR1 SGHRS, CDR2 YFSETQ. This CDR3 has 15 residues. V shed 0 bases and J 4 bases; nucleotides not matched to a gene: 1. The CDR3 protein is CASSLELAGADTQYF. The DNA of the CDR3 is TGCGCCAGCAGCTTGGAACTAGCGGGAGCAGATACGCAGTATTTT.

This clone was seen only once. CDR3 nucleotides: TGTGCCAGCAGCTCGACAGGGATGAACACCGGGGAGCTGTTTTTT. Its protein is CASSSTGMNTGELFF. V usage is TRBV7-2 and J usage is TRBJ2-2; 7 nucleotides match TRBD1. CDR1 is SGHTA, CDR2 FQGNSA, per germline. The trim removed 4 bases at V and 1 base at J, leaving 3 bases unmatched. The CDR3 runs 15 residues.

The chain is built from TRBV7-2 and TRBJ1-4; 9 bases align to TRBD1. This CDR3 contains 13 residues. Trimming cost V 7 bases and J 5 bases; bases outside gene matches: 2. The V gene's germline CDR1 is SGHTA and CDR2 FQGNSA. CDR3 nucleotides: TGTGCCAGCAAGGGACAGGGAAATGAAAAACTGTTTTTT. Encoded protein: CASKGQGNEKLFF.

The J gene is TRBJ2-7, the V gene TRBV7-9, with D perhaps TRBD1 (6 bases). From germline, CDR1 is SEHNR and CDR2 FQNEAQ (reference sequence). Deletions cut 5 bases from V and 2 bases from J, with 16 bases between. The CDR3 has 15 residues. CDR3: CASSAPAQGTYEQYF. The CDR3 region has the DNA TGTGCCAGCAGCGCGCCCGCACAGGGCACCTACGAGCAGTACTTC.

In DNA, the CDR3 is TGTGCCTGGAGTCACCTCTCAGGGCCCGTCTCTGGAAACACCATATATTTT. Translated: CAWSHLSGPVSGNTIYF. V gene TRBV30 combines with J gene TRBJ1-3; possibly TRBD1 for D (5 bases). The CDR3 is 17 residues long. V lost 2 bases, J lost 0 bases, and 17 bases lay in between. Germline CDR1 reads GTSNPN; CDR2 reads SVGIG (reference sequence).

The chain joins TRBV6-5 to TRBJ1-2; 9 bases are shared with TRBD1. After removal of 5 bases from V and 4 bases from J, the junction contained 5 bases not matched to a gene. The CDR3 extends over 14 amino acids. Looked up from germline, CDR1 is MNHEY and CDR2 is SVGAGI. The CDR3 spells CASSEGTGLYGYTF. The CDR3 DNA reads TGTGCCAGCAGTGAAGGGACAGGGCTCTATGGCTACACCTTC.

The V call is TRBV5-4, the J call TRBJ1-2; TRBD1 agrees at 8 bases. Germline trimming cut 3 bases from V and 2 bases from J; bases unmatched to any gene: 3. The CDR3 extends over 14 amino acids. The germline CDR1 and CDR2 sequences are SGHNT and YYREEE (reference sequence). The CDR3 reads CASSSGGRNYGYTF. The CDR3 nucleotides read TGTGCCAGCAGCTCAGGGGGCCGGAACTATGGCTACACCTTC. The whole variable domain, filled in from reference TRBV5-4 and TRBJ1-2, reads ETGVTQSPTHLIKTRGQQVTLRCSSQSGHNTVSWYQQALGQGPQFIFQYYREEENGRGNFPPRFSGLQFPNYSSELNVNALELDDSALYLCASSSGGRNYGYTFGSGTRLTVV.

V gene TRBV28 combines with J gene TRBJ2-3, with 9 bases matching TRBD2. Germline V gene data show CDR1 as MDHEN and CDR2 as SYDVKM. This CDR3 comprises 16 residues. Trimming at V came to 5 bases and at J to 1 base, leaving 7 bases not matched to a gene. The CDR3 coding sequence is TGTGCCAGCAGTCCAGGCGAGCGGGAGGGCACAGATACGCAGTATTTT. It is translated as CASSPGEREGTDTQYF.

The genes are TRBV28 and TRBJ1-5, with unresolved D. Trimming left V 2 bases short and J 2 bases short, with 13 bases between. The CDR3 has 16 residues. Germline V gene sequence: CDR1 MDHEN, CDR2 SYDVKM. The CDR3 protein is CASSLEEGGGNQPQHF. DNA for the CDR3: TGTGCCAGCAGTTTAGAGGAGGGTGGGGGCAATCAGCCCCAGCATTTT.

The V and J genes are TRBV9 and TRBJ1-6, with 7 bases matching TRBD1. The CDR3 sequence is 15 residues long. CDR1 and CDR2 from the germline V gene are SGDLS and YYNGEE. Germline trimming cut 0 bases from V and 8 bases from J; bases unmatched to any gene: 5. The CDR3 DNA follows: TGTGCCAGCAGCGTAGACCAGGGGGTGGATTCACCCCTCCACTTT. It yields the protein CASSVDQGVDSPLHF.

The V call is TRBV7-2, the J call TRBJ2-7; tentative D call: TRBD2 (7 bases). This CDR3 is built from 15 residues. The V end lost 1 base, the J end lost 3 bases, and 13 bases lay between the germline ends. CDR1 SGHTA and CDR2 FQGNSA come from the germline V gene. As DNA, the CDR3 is TGTGCCAGCAGCTTAGTTCCGGGGGGCCACTACGAGCAGTACTTC. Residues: CASSLVPGGHYEQYF.

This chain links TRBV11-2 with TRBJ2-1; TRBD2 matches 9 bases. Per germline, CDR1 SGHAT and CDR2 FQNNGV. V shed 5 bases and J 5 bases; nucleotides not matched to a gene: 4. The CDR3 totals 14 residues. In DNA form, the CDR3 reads TGTGCCAGCAGCCTGACTAGCGGAAACAATGAGCAGTTCTTC. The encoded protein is CASSLTSGNNEQFF.

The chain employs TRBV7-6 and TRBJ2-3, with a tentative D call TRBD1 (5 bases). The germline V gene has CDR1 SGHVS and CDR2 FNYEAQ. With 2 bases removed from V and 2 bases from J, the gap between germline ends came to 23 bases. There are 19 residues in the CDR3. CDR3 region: CASSLTFPDLLGDTDTQYF. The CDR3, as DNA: TGTGCCAGCAGCTTAACCTTCCCCGACCTCTTAGGGGACACAGATACGCAGTATTTT.

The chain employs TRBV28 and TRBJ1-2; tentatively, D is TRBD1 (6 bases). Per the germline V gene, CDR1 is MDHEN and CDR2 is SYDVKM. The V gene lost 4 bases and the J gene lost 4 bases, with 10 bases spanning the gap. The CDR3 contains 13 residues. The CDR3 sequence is CASSSQGPYGYTF. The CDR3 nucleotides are TGTGCCAGCAGTTCGCAGGGGCCCTATGGCTACACCTTC.

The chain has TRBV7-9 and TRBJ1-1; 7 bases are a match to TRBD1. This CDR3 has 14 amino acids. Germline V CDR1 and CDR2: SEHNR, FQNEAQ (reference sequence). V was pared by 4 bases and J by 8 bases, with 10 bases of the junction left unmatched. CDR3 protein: CASSWTGQPTEAFF. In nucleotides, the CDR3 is TGTGCCAGCAGCTGGACGGGACAGCCGACCGAAGCTTTCTTT.

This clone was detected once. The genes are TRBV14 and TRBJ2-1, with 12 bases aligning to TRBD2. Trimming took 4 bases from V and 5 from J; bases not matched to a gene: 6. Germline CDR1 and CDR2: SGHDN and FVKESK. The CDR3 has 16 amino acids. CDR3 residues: CASSRKRTSGDNEQFF. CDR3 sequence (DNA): TGTGCCAGCAGCCGAAAACGGACTAGCGGGGACAATGAGCAGTTCTTC.

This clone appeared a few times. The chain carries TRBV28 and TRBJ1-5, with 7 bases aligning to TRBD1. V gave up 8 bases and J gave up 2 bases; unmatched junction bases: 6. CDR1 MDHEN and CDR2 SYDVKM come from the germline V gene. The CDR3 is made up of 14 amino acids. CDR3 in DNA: TGTGCCAGCGGTACCGGGACAGGCAATCAGCCCCAGCATTTT. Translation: CASGTGTGNQPQHF. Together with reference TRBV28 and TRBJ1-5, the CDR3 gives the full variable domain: DVKVTQSSRYLVKRTGEKVFLECVQDMDHENMFWYRQDPGLGLRLIYFSYDVKMKEKGDIPEGYSVSREKKERFSLILESASTNQTSMYLCASGTGTGNQPQHFGDGTRLSIL.

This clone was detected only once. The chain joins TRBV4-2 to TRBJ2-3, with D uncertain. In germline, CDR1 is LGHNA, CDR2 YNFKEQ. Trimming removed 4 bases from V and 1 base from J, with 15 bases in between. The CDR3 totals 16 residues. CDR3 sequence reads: CASSPRRVGGTDTQYF. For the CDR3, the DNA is TGTGCCAGCAGCCCGCGTCGGGTTGGAGGCACAGATACGCAGTATTTT.

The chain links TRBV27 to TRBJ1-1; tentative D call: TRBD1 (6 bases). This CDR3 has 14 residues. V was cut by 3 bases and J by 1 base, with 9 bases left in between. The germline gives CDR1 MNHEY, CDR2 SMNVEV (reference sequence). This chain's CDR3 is CASSFRGANTEAFF. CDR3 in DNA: TGTGCCAGCAGTTTTCGGGGGGCGAACACTGAAGCTTTCTTT.

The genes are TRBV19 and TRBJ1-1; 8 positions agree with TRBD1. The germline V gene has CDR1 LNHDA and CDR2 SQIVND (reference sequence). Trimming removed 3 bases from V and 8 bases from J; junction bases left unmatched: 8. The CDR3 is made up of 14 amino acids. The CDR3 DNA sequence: TGTGCCAGTAGTATCCAGGGGGCATGGCCCGAAGCTTTCTTT. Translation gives CASSIQGAWPEAFF. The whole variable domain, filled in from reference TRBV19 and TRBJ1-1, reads DGGITQSPKYLFRKEGQNVTLSCEQNLNHDAMYWYRQDPGQGLRLIYYSQIVNDFQKGDIAEGYSVSREKKESFPLTVTSAQKNPTAFYLCASSIQGAWPEAFFGQGTRLTVV.

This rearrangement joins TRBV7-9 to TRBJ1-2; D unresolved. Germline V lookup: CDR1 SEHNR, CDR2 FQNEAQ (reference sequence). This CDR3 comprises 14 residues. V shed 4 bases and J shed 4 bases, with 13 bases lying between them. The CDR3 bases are TGTGCCAGCAGCTCCTCCCCAAGCCCCTATGGCTACACCTTC. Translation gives CASSSSPSPYGYTF.

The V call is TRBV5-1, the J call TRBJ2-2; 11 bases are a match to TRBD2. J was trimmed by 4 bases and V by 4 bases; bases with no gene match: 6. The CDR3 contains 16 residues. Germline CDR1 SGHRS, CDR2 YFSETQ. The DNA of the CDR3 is TGCGCCAGCAGCCTACATAGCGGGAGGGCCACCGGGGAGCTGTTTTTT. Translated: CASSLHSGRATGELFF.

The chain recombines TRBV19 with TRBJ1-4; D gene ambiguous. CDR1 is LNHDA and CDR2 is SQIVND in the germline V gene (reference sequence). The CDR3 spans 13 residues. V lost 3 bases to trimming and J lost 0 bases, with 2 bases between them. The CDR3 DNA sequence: TGTGCCAGTAGTATCTCAACTAATGAAAAACTGTTTTTT. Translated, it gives CASSISTNEKLFF.

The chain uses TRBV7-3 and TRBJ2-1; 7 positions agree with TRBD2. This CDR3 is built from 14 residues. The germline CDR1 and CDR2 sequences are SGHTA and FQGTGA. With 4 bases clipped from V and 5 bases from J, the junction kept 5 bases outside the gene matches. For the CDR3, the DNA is TGTGCCAGCAGCTCCTACGGACTAGACAATGAGCAGTTCTTC. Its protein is CASSSYGLDNEQFF.

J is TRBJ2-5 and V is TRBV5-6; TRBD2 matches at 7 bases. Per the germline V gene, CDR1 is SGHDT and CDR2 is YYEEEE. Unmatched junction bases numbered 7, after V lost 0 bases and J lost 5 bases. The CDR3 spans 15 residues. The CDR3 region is CASSLAPGGRETQYF. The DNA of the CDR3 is TGTGCCAGCAGCTTGGCCCCCGGGGGGAGGGAGACCCAGTACTTC.

The CDR3 DNA reads as TGTGCCAGCAGCTTAGGGCCGGGAGGAGGGGCAGAGACCCAGTACTTC. It specifies CASSLGPGGGAETQYF. The gene calls are TRBV7-2 and TRBJ2-5, with 7 bases that match TRBD2. This CDR3 spans 16 amino acids. V shed 1 base and J 4 bases; nucleotides not matched to a gene: 9. Germline V gene data show CDR1 as SGHTA and CDR2 as FQGNSA.

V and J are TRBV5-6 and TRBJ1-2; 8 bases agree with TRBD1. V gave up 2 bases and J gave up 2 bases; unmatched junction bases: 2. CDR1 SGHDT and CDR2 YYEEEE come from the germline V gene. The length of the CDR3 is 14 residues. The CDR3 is CASSFRDRNYGYTF. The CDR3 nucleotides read TGTGCCAGCAGCTTCAGGGACAGGAACTATGGCTACACCTTC. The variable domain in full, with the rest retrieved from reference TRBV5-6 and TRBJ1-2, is DAGVTQSPTHLIKTRGQQVTLRCSPKSGHDTVSWYQQALGQGPQFIFQYYEEEERQRGNFPDRFSGHQFPNYSSELNVNALLLGDSALYLCASSFRDRNYGYTFGSGTRLTVV.

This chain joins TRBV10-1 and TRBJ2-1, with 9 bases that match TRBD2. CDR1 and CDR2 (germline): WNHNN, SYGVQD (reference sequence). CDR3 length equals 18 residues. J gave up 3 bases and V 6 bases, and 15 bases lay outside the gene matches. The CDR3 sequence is CASREATDRLADYNEQFF. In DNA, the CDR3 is TGCGCCAGCAGGGAGGCAACAGATAGACTAGCGGACTACAATGAGCAGTTCTTC.